This TCR beta chain derives from a study of blood T cell repertoires in COVID-19. About the research overall: Researchers got acute and convalescent COVID-19 samples from the United States, Italy and Spain. T cells, B-cell-depleted T cells, or PBMCs provided the cDNA or gDNA that served as material.

In the authors' workflow: Amplification of reference gene primers was used by the study to estimate nucleated cell counts. Sequencing was performed with immunoSEQ multiplex PCR; in TCRdb, only in-frame clones are kept and a portion is missing. V, J and clone size derive from that table, while D and trimming were established from the DNA sequence. The sample carries roughly 91,000 clones, around 80% recorded once. The CDR3 runs 14 residues. Per the germline V gene, CDR1 is MGHDK and CDR2 is SYGVNS. Unmatched junction bases numbered 6, after V lost 3 bases and J lost 7 bases. The V and J genes are TRBV25-1 and TRBJ1-1; TRBD1 aligns across 9 bases. Sequencing was performed on peripheral blood. The sequence came from a woman of 80 years or more with acute or convalescent COVID-19. The CDR3 region is CASSERQGGREAFF. The CDR3 DNA follows: TGTGCCAGCAGTGAGCGACAGGGGGGTCGTGAAGCTTTCTTT.